The 31 T cell receptor beta chains below come from one sample, sequenced in a study of T cell changes during pregnancy in multiple sclerosis. Libraries were prepared by immunoSEQ multiplex PCR; TCRdb keeps only in-frame clonotypes and omits some of them. The table lists about 40,000 clones, around 90% of them singletons. Here the sequenced sample was CD4+ T cells from peripheral blood mononuclear cells, taken before pregnancy. The receptors stem from a female donor with multiple sclerosis, enrolled in a pregnancy study.

The gene calls are TRBV19 and TRBJ1-2; weak D call: TRBD1 (6 bases). This CDR3 comprises 15 residues. The germline gives CDR1 LNHDA, CDR2 SQIVND (reference sequence). V was trimmed by 3 bases and J by 2 bases, leaving 13 bases between them. This CDR3 reads CASSIWDTNNYGYTF. In DNA form, the CDR3 reads TGTGCCAGTAGTATCTGGGACACCAACAACTATGGCTACACCTTC.

In its sample, this clone was seen a few times. V is TRBV19 and J is TRBJ2-2; 10 bases fit TRBD1. V lost 7 bases, J lost 2 bases, and 4 bases stayed unmatched. The length of the CDR3 is 15 residues. Germline loops: CDR1 LNHDA, CDR2 SQIVND (reference sequence). In DNA form, the CDR3 reads TGTGCCAGTACCCGGACAGGGGGTAACACCGGGGAGCTGTTTTTT. Amino acids: CASTRTGGNTGELFF.

The chain is built from TRBV10-3 and TRBJ1-5; possibly TRBD1 for D (5 bases). The CDR3 runs to 14 residues. Germline assignment: CDR1 ENHRY and CDR2 SYGVKD. Trimming shortened V by 4 bases and J by 2 bases, and 9 bases separated the two germline ends. The CDR3 DNA follows: TGTGCCATCAGTGGACAGCTAGGCAATCAGCCCCAGCATTTT. Its translation is CAISGQLGNQPQHF.

The chain recombines TRBV7-9 with TRBJ1-1; D ambiguous. V dropped 5 bases and J dropped 1 base, with 11 bases sitting between them. The CDR3 has 14 amino acids. Germline lookup yields CDR1 SEHNR and CDR2 FQNEAQ (reference sequence). In nucleotides, the CDR3 is TGTGCCAGCAGCCAAGACGGAGCGAACACTGAAGCTTTCTTT. It is translated as CASSQDGANTEAFF.

The V call is TRBV5-4, the J call TRBJ1-2; a possible D gene is TRBD1 (5 bases). From germline, CDR1 is SGHNT and CDR2 YYREEE (reference sequence). CDR3 length equals 14 residues. V was shortened by 4 bases and J by 8 bases, with 18 bases between the two germline ends. Here the CDR3 DNA reads TGTGCCAGCAGCGCGGGAGGGGTAATGCACGGCTACACCTTC. Translating gives CASSAGGVMHGYTF.

V and J are TRBV10-3 and TRBJ2-3, with 7 bases aligning to TRBD2. The ends lost 6 bases at V and 1 base at J; junction bases unmatched: 7. CDR3 length equals 15 residues. The germline CDR1 and CDR2 sequences are ENHRY and SYGVKD. The DNA of the CDR3 is TGTGCCATCAGAGACACGGGGGGTGGCACAGATACGCAGTATTTT. This codes for CAIRDTGGGTDTQYF.

The gene calls are TRBV7-2 and TRBJ1-6; TRBD1 might be the D (6 bases). CDR1 SGHTA and CDR2 FQGNSA come from the germline V gene. This CDR3 spans 15 amino acids. Trimming shortened V by 1 base and J by 9 bases, and 13 bases separated the two germline ends. The CDR3 nucleotides read TGTGCCAGCAGCTTAGAACAGGGAACTAGTTCACCCCTCCACTTT. Amino acid sequence: CASSLEQGTSSPLHF.

The V call is TRBV5-1, the J call TRBJ1-6; a possible D gene is TRBD1 (5 bases). Trimming cost V 0 bases and J 6 bases, with 10 bases left between them. The CDR3 has 15 residues. CDR1 SGHRS and CDR2 YFSETQ come from the germline V gene. This chain's CDR3 is CASSLVSRGNSPLHF. The CDR3 DNA reads TGCGCCAGCAGCTTGGTTAGTAGGGGTAATTCACCCCTCCACTTT. Full variable domain (rest looked up from reference TRBV5-1 and TRBJ1-6): KAGVTQTPRYLIKTRGQQVTLSCSPISGHRSVSWYQQTPGQGLQFLFEYFSETQRNKGNFPGRFSGRQFSNSRSEMNVSTLELGDSALYLCASSLVSRGNSPLHFGNGTRLTVT.

The chain combines TRBV5-4 with TRBJ2-7, with D perhaps TRBD1 (6 bases). CDR1 is SGHNT, CDR2 YYREEE, per germline (reference sequence). Deletions cut 3 bases from V and 4 bases from J, with 17 bases between. The CDR3 runs 15 residues. Here the CDR3 reads CASSSFDRTAYEQYF. DNA of the CDR3: TGTGCCAGCAGCTCGTTTGATAGGACAGCATACGAGCAGTACTTC.

The V call is TRBV5-4, the J call TRBJ2-5; 9 bases align to TRBD2. The CDR3 sequence is 16 residues long. Unmatched junction bases numbered 10, after V lost 0 bases and J lost 7 bases. Germline V gene sequence: CDR1 SGHNT, CDR2 YYREEE (reference sequence). In DNA form, the CDR3 reads TGTGCCAGCAGCTTGGCCAAGGCGGGGGGGCTGGGGACCCAGTACTTC. Protein: CASSLAKAGGLGTQYF.

The chain combines TRBV5-8 with TRBJ2-5, with 7 bases that match TRBD2. The CDR3 extends over 14 amino acids. The germline V gene has CDR1 SGHTS and CDR2 YDEGEE. The V segment lost 4 bases and the J segment 2 bases; nucleotides outside the gene matches: 5. CDR3 loop: CASSPWGGQETQYF. CDR3 sequence (DNA): TGTGCCAGCAGCCCTTGGGGGGGTCAAGAGACCCAGTACTTC.

This clone showed up just a few times. This CDR3 reads CASSLSSTDTQYF. The DNA for the CDR3 is TGTGCCAGCAGTTTGTCTAGCACAGATACGCAGTATTTT. The chain employs TRBV28 and TRBJ2-3; no reliable D call. Trimming took 3 bases from V and 0 from J, leaving 4 bases between them. From germline, CDR1 is MDHEN and CDR2 SYDVKM. CDR3 length: 13 residues.

The rearrangement links TRBV6-5 to TRBJ2-1; 8 bases fit TRBD1. This CDR3 contains 13 residues. CDR1 and CDR2 from the germline V gene are MNHEY and SVGAGI. The J segment lost 8 bases and the V segment lost 6 bases, leaving 6 bases of the junction unmatched. The CDR3 region has the DNA TGTGCCAGCAGCCGAGTACAGGGGGATGAGCAGTTCTTC. Encoded protein: CASSRVQGDEQFF.

The chain has TRBV7-2 and TRBJ2-7; the match to TRBD2 covers 8 bases. V dropped 8 bases and J dropped 5; count of bases not matched to a gene: 11. The V gene's germline CDR1 is SGHTA and CDR2 FQGNSA. There are 14 residues in the CDR3. Written as DNA, the CDR3 is TGTGCCAGCTGCTACTCCGGGGGGGCTAACGAGCAGTACTTC. Translation gives CASCYSGGANEQYF.

The chain joins TRBV4-1 to TRBJ1-2; 7 nucleotides match TRBD1. V trimming: 1 base; J trimming: 5 bases; junction bases outside the gene matches: 10. The CDR3 length is 16 residues. Germline V lookup: CDR1 MGHRA, CDR2 YSYEKL. The CDR3 DNA sequence: TGCGCCAGCAGCCAAGTAGGAACAGGGGCGCGATATGGCTACACCTTC. Translation: CASSQVGTGARYGYTF.

CDR3 DNA sequence: TGTGCCAGCAGCCCGGGACTAGCGGGGTACCAAGAGACCCAGTACTTC. It translates to CASSPGLAGYQETQYF. V and J are TRBV2 and TRBJ2-5; the match to TRBD2 covers 13 bases. The CDR3 is made up of 16 amino acids. The J segment lost 0 bases and the V segment lost 6 bases, leaving 4 bases of the junction unmatched. CDR1 and CDR2 from the germline V gene are SNHLY and FYNNEI.

The rearrangement joins TRBV4-2 to TRBJ1-2, with D unclear. V gave up 1 base and J gave up 3 bases, with 9 bases separating them. The CDR3 extends over 14 amino acids. Germline CDR1 is LGHNA and CDR2 is YNFKEQ. CDR3 in amino acids: CASSQGGGYYGYTF. In DNA form, the CDR3 reads TGTGCCAGCAGCCAAGGGGGAGGATACTATGGCTACACCTTC.

This chain connects TRBV7-2 to TRBJ2-4; 8 bases align to TRBD2. CDR3 length: 15 amino acids. In germline, CDR1 is SGHTA, CDR2 FQGNSA. The V gene end was trimmed by 3 bases and the J gene end by 11 bases; junction bases not matched to a gene: 12. CDR3 region: CASSFGGAGERVQYF. DNA for the CDR3: TGTGCCAGCAGCTTCGGGGGGGCCGGCGAACGCGTTCAGTACTTC.

This clone occurred once. This sequence joins TRBV23-1 and TRBJ2-1, with a weak D call TRBD2 (6 bases). TRBV23-1 is sorted into the ORF group, with uncertain function. The CDR3 contains 18 residues. Trimming pared 4 bases from V and 0 bases from J, leaving 19 bases between. The CDR3 region is CASSPASRGANSYNEQFF. The CDR3 nucleotides read TGCGCCAGCAGTCCGGCCTCGCGGGGCGCAAACTCCTACAATGAGCAGTTCTTC.

The sample holds one count of this clone. The chain has TRBV28 and TRBJ2-3; 10 bases match TRBD2. With 6 bases clipped from V and 4 bases from J, the junction kept 10 bases outside the gene matches. The CDR3 loop spans 16 amino acids. Germline V gene lookup returns CDR1 MDHEN and CDR2 SYDVKM. The CDR3 coding sequence is TGTGCCAGCAGGACCCAGCGGGGGGGCCAGTCAGATACGCAGTATTTT. Amino acid sequence: CASRTQRGGQSDTQYF.

J is TRBJ2-7 and V is TRBV2; 7 bases match TRBD2. This CDR3 comprises 13 residues. V gave up 4 bases and J gave up 4 bases; unmatched junction bases: 4. CDR1 is SNHLY and CDR2 is FYNNEI in the germline V gene. The CDR3 region is CASSASGKYEQYF. CDR3 sequence (DNA): TGTGCCAGCAGTGCTAGCGGTAAATACGAGCAGTACTTC. Full variable domain (missing parts from reference TRBV2 and TRBJ2-7): EPEVTQTPSHQVTQMGQEVILRCVPISNHLYFYWYRQILGQKVEFLVSFYNNEISEKSEIFDDQFSVERPDGSNFTLKIRSTKLEDSAMYFCASSASGKYEQYFGPGTRLTVT.

V gene TRBV7-2 combines with J gene TRBJ2-1; 8 bases fit TRBD2. The CDR3 runs 14 residues. CDR1 and CDR2 from the germline V gene are SGHTA and FQGNSA. After removal of 1 base from V and 10 bases from J, the junction contained 6 bases not matched to a gene. In DNA form, the CDR3 reads TGTGCCAGCAGCTTAGGGCACCCGGGGGGGGAGCAGTTCTTC. Translation: CASSLGHPGGEQFF.

This clone was observed a single time. This chain joins TRBV5-6 and TRBJ1-2; 8 bases fit TRBD1. Trimming at V came to 4 bases and at J to 4 bases, leaving 6 bases not matched to a gene. This CDR3 is built from 14 residues. The V gene's germline CDR1 is SGHDT and CDR2 YYEEEE. The DNA for the CDR3 is TGTGCCAGCAGCCGCACGGGGACAGGCTATGGCTACACCTTC. Residues: CASSRTGTGYGYTF. Filled out from reference TRBV5-6 and TRBJ1-2, the complete variable domain reads DAGVTQSPTHLIKTRGQQVTLRCSPKSGHDTVSWYQQALGQGPQFIFQYYEEEERQRGNFPDRFSGHQFPNYSSELNVNALLLGDSALYLCASSRTGTGYGYTFGSGTRLTVV.

The chain is built from TRBV6-5 and TRBJ2-7; the match to TRBD1 covers 10 bases. This CDR3 region has 14 residues. V dropped 6 bases and J dropped 3; count of bases not matched to a gene: 5. CDR1 and CDR2 (germline): MNHEY, SVGAGI. In DNA, the CDR3 is TGTGCCAGCAGCTCTGACAGGGGGCACTACGAGCAGTACTTC. It specifies CASSSDRGHYEQYF.

This clone is a singleton in its sample. The chain uses TRBV11-3 and TRBJ2-5; 7 bases are shared with TRBD2. The ends lost 4 bases at V and 1 base at J; junction bases unmatched: 12. CDR1 and CDR2 (germline): SGHNT, YENEEA. The CDR3 length is 17 residues. The CDR3 nucleotides are TGTGCCAGCAGCTACCGATCCAGCGGGGAGGGCCAAGAGACCCAGTACTTC. Its protein is CASSYRSSGEGQETQYF. Variable domain in full (rest from reference TRBV11-3 and TRBJ2-5): EAGVVQSPRYKIIEKKQPVAFWCNPISGHNTLYWYLQNLGQGPELLIRYENEEAVDDSQLPKDRFSAERLKGVDSTLKIQPAELGDSAVYLCASSYRSSGEGQETQYFGPGTRLLVL.

The V and J genes are TRBV7-2 and TRBJ2-5; 10 positions agree with TRBD2. Unmatched junction bases numbered 8, after V lost 5 bases and J lost 5 bases. CDR3 length equals 15 residues. Germline-derived CDR1 and CDR2 are SGHTA and FQGNSA. In DNA, the CDR3 is TGTGCCAGCAGCCATCAGCGGGGGGGCGGGGAGACCCAGTACTTC. Residues: CASSHQRGGGETQYF.

The chain uses TRBV21-1 and TRBJ1-2; the table names TRBD1, a call not compared with the DNA. TRBV21-1 is termed a pseudogene. CDR3 length equals 14 residues. CDR3 nucleotide sequence: TGTGCCAGCAGGTGGAGACAGGGTCTTGATGGCTACACCTTC. Translating it yields CASRWRQGLDGYTF.

This clone showed up just a few times. This chain joins TRBV4-2 and TRBJ2-5, with 14 bases that match TRBD2. The CDR3 is 22 residues long. CDR1 and CDR2 from the germline V gene are LGHNA and YNFKEQ. Trimming removed 4 bases from V and 1 base from J; junction bases left unmatched: 20. CDR3: CASSRGVGALGLAGELQETQYF. CDR3 sequence (DNA): TGTGCCAGCAGCCGCGGGGTGGGTGCGCTGGGACTAGCGGGGGAACTCCAAGAGACCCAGTACTTC.

The V gene is TRBV7-2, the J gene TRBJ2-1, with TRBD2 matching over 8 bases. Looked up from germline, CDR1 is SGHTA and CDR2 is FQGNSA. The CDR3 length is 17 residues. After removal of 1 base from V and 8 bases from J, the junction contained 13 bases not matched to a gene. The CDR3 DNA follows: TGTGCCAGCAGCTTAGGCTTACCTCTCCGGGGGGGCCATGAGCAGTTCTTC. This codes for CASSLGLPLRGGHEQFF.

The V and J genes are TRBV7-3 and TRBJ1-1, with 9 nucleotides matching TRBD1. V dropped 5 bases and J dropped 3; count of bases not matched to a gene: 13. This CDR3 region has 17 residues. Germline CDR1 SGHTA, CDR2 FQGTGA. The DNA of the CDR3 is TGTGCCAGCAGCCGTTCCGGGACAGGGAATCGTTACACTGAAGCTTTCTTT. Encoded protein: CASSRSGTGNRYTEAFF. The variable domain in full, completed from reference TRBV7-3 and TRBJ1-1, reads GAGVSQTPSNKVTEKGKYVELRCDPISGHTALYWYRQSLGQGPEFLIYFQGTGAADDSGLPNDRFFAVRPEGSVSTLKIQRTERGDSAVYLCASSRSGTGNRYTEAFFGQGTRLTVV.

The rearrangement joins TRBV5-1 to TRBJ2-2; TRBD1 matches 8 bases. In germline, CDR1 is SGHRS, CDR2 YFSETQ. V lost 8 bases to trimming and J lost 5 bases; unmatched junction nucleotides: 14. This CDR3 is built from 16 residues. CDR3 sequence (DNA): TGCGCCAGTCACTTGACGGGGACAGGAGGAACCGGGGAGCTGTTTTTT. Translation gives CASHLTGTGGTGELFF.